These T cell receptor beta chains were read from a single sample in a study of T cells in Graves' hyperthyroidism and ophthalmopathy. A single record per CDR3 protein comes from TCRdb applying MiXCR to the multiplex PCR reads. The top ten hold approximately 7% of the sample, which has roughly 630,000 distinct CDR3 sequences, 15% to 17% seen once. The specimen sequenced was blood. The receptors were sampled from a woman aged 25 to 39 with Graves' hyperthyroidism. Each CDR3 is given with its conserved first and last residue. A D gene is named only where the DNA matches it firmly. The size of a clone is reported for some rows only, either as once, few or many, or as a class for expanded clones.

cdr3_aa cdr3_nt j_call v_call clone_size d_call
CASSQGTATGNNQPQHF TGCGCCAGCAGCCAAGGGACTGCGACAGGTAACAATCAGCCCCAGCATTTT TRBJ1-5 TRBV4-1 few .
CASKAGFGNTIYF TGTGCCAGCAAGGCAGGGTTCGGAAACACCATATATTTT TRBJ1-3 TRBV28 few .
CASSAGTSTSTDTQYF TGTGCCAGCAGCGCGGGGACTTCAACTAGCACAGATACGCAGTATTTT TRBJ2-3 TRBV25-1 few .
CASTPIDGNGGYTF TGTGCCAGTACCCCTATCGACGGAAATGGTGGCTACACCTTC TRBJ1-2 TRBV19 . .
CASSHPILTEQFF TGTGCCAGCAGCCATCCGATCCTCACAGAGCAGTTCTTC TRBJ2-1 TRBV4-2 . .
CATSREGTAKETQYF TGTGCCACCAGCAGGGAAGGGACAGCCAAAGAGACCCAGTACTTC TRBJ2-5 TRBV15 . TRBD1
CASRTQGHSYEQYF TGTGCCAGCCGGACTCAGGGGCACTCCTACGAGCAGTACTTC TRBJ2-7 TRBV5-6 few .
CASSLEKLAGGGRNEQFF TGTGCCAGCAGCTTAGAGAAACTAGCGGGAGGTGGACGCAATGAGCAGTTCTTC TRBJ2-1 TRBV11-2 many TRBD2
CASSPYGEDYGYTF TGCGCCAGCAGCCCTTATGGGGAGGACTATGGCTACACCTTC TRBJ1-2 TRBV5-1 many .
CSARDWTTNQPQHF TGCAGTGCTAGAGATTGGACAACTAATCAGCCCCAGCATTTT TRBJ1-5 TRBV20-1 many .
CAISDSRQTYEQYF TGTGCCATCAGTGATAGTCGACAAACCTACGAGCAGTACTTC TRBJ2-7 TRBV10-3 . .
CASSKTETRKTEAFF TGTGCCAGCAGCAAGACCGAGACCCGGAAGACTGAAGCTTTCTTT TRBJ1-1 TRBV7-9 many .
CASSEASGRHEQYF TGTGCCAGCAGTGAAGCTAGCGGGAGGCACGAGCAGTACTTC TRBJ2-7 TRBV2 . TRBD2
CASSQRLAGPTDTQYF TGTGCCAGCAGTCAGAGACTAGCGGGACCCACAGATACGCAGTATTTT TRBJ2-3 TRBV6-2/TRBV6-3 . TRBD2